Here is one T cell receptor (beta chain) with its context. Using immunoSEQ multiplex PCR, the repertoire was profiled, and TCRdb retains in-frame clones only, with some absent. Among around 50,000 clones listed, roughly 91% were seen once. The data derive from a study of T cell changes during pregnancy in multiple sclerosis. Germline V gene data show CDR1 as SEHNR and CDR2 as FQNEAQ (reference sequence). CDR3 size: 15 residues. The germline V and J ends were trimmed by 5 bases and 5 bases, with 16 bases remaining between them. This chain connects TRBV7-9 to TRBJ2-1; perhaps TRBD2 as D (5 bases). This sequence originates from a female donor in good health, enrolled as a control in a pregnancy study. The specimen comprised CD4+ T cells from peripheral blood mononuclear cells, sampled after pregnancy. CDR3 sequence: CASSMDSRRNNEQFF. Written as DNA, the CDR3 is TGTGCCAGCAGCATGGACTCTAGACGGAACAATGAGCAGTTCTTC.